Described below is a single T cell receptor beta chain sequence and its context. The antigen is unknown. The donors were part of the validation cohort, which consisted of more than 90 subjects and was separate from the first cohort of under 750 subjects. Sequenced by immunoSEQ multiplex PCR; TCRdb stores in-frame clones only, minus some. This repertoire shows around 150,000 clones, roughly 84% found once; its top ten account for roughly 10%. This CDR3 region has 16 residues. V was pared by 0 bases and J by 2 bases, with 10 bases between. In germline, CDR1 is ENHRY, CDR2 SYGVKD. The data originate from a study of cytomegalovirus exposure and HLA in healthy donors. Study-wide results and caveats: The classifier, whose performance was assessed in both the original and validation cohorts, reportedly diagnosed cytomegalovirus status with high specificity and sensitivity. There were some public TCRs occurring in many donors, but most TCR sequences were rare. In vitro experiments confirmed that three CMV-associated chains were specific for CMV antigens.

The rearrangement links TRBV10-3 to TRBJ2-2; maybe TRBD1 (6 bases). The specimen sequenced was PBMCs. The sequence was obtained from a young man in good health and CMV-seropositive. CDR3 amino acids: CAISESLGQNTGELFF. In nucleotides, the CDR3 is TGTGCCATCAGTGAGTCATTGGGACAAAACACCGGGGAGCTGTTTTTT.